Below are 5 T cell receptor beta chains sequenced from a single sample in a study of T cells in Graves' hyperthyroidism and ophthalmopathy. It was RNA transcripts that yielded the amplified TCR beta CDR3 regions. Primed by the HTBI set, a first-round RT-PCR was run on the TCR CDR3. TCRdb called the multiplex PCR reads again in MiXCR, with one record for every CDR3 protein. The profile shows some 510,000 distinct CDR3 sequences, roughly 20% of them singletons. The sequenced sample was blood. The receptors come from a man aged 18 to 35 with Graves' hyperthyroidism.

This clonotype was recorded at least ten times. The chain has TRBV7-9 and TRBJ2-5; D unclear. The germline V gene encodes CDR1 SEHNR and CDR2 FQNEAQ (reference sequence). This CDR3 region has 15 residues. The germline V and J ends were trimmed by 5 bases and 7 bases, with 20 bases remaining between them. This CDR3 is CASSPDHQRSGTQYF. As DNA, the CDR3 is TGTGCCAGCAGCCCGGATCATCAACGCTCGGGGACCCAGTACTTC.

The table lists this clonotype with many counts. The J gene is TRBJ2-7, the V gene TRBV6-1; 8 bases are a match to TRBD2. Trimming at V came to 7 bases and at J to 1 base, leaving 12 bases not matched to a gene. CDR1 is MNHNS, CDR2 SASEGT, per germline. The CDR3 loop spans 16 amino acids. The CDR3 sequence: CASTFPLAGGSYEQYF. DNA of the CDR3: TGTGCCAGCACCTTCCCTCTGGCGGGAGGTTCCTACGAGCAGTACTTC.

This clonotype was seen many times. The chain uses TRBV30 and TRBJ1-2, with TRBD1 identical over 8 bases. CDR3 size: 10 residues. The V gene's germline CDR1 is GTSNPN and CDR2 SVGIG (reference sequence). The ends lost 5 bases at V and 10 bases at J; junction bases unmatched: 3. The CDR3, as DNA: TGTGCCTGGGCGGGACAGGACTACACCTTC. Encoded protein: CAWAGQDYTF.

The chain has TRBV3-1 and TRBJ2-2; D gene ambiguous. The CDR3 length is 14 residues. From germline, CDR1 is LGHDT and CDR2 YNNKEL (reference sequence). V shed 8 bases and J shed 3 bases, with 13 bases lying between them. The CDR3 protein is CASRPRVDTGELFF. DNA for the CDR3: TGTGCCAGCCGCCCGAGAGTAGACACCGGGGAGCTGTTTTTT.

This clonotype came up many times. One junction end disagrees with the germline gene, perhaps due to a read error. J is TRBJ2-4 and V is TRBV6-2 or TRBV6-3; 8 positions agree with TRBD2. The CDR3 loop spans 14 amino acids. CDR1 is MNHEY and CDR2 is SVGEGT in the germline V gene. CDR3 amino acids: CASTPGGAKNIKYF. In DNA form, the CDR3 reads TGTGCCAGCACCCCGGGGGGGGCCAAAAACATTAAGTACTTC.